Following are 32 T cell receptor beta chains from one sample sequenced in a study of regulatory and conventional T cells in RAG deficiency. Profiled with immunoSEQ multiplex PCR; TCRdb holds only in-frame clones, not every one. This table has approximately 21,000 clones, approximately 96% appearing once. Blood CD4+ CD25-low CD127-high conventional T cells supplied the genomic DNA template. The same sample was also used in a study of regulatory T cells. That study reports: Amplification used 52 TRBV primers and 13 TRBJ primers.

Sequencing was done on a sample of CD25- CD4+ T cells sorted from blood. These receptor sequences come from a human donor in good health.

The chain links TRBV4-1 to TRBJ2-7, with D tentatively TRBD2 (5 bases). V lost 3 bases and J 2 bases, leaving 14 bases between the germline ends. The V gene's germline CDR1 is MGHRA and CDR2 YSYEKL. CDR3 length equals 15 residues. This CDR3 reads CASSQAGPGAYEQYF. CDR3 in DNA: TGCGCCAGCAGCCAGGCCGGGCCCGGGGCCTACGAGCAGTACTTC.

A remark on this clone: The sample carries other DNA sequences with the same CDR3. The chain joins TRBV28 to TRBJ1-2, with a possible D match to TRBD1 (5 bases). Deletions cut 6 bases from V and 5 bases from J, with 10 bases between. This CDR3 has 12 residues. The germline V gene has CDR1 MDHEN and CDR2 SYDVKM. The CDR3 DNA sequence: TGTGCCAGCAGCCTGGGGCAGTATGGCTACACCTTC. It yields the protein CASSLGQYGYTF.

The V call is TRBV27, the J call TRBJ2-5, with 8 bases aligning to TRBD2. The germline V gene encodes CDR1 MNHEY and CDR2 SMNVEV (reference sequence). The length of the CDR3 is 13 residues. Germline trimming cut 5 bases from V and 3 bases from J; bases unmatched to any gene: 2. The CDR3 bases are TGTGCCAGCAGTAGAGCGGGGGAAGAGACCCAGTACTTC. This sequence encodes CASSRAGEETQYF.

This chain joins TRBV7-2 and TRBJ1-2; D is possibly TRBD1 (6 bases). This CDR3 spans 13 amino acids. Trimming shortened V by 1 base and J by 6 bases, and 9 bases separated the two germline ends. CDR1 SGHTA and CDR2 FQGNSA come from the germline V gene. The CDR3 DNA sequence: TGTGCCAGCAGCTTAGGCAGGGGCAATGGCTACACCTTC. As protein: CASSLGRGNGYTF.

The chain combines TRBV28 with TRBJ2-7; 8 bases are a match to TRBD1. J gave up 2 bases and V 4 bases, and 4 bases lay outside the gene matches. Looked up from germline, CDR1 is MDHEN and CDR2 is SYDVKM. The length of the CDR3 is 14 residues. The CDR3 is CASSWGTGTYEQYF. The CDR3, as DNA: TGTGCCAGCAGTTGGGGGACAGGCACCTACGAGCAGTACTTC.

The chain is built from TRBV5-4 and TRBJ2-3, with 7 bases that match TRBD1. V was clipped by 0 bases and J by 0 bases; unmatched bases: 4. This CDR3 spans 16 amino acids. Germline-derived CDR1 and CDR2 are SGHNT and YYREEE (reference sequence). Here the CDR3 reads CASSLVRGPSTDTQYF. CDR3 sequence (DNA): TGTGCCAGCAGCTTGGTTAGGGGGCCAAGCACAGATACGCAGTATTTT.

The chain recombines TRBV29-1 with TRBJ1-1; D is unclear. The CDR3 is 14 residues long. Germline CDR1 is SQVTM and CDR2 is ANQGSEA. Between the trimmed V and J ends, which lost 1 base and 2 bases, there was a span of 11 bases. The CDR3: CSVEVAVFNTEAFF. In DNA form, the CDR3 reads TGCAGCGTTGAAGTGGCGGTGTTTAACACTGAAGCTTTCTTT. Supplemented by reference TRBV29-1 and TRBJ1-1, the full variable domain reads SAVISQKPSRDICQRGTSLTIQCQVDSQVTMMFWYRQQPGQSLTLIATANQGSEATYESGFVIDKFPISRPNLTFSTLTVSNMSPEDSSIYLCSVEVAVFNTEAFFGQGTRLTVV.

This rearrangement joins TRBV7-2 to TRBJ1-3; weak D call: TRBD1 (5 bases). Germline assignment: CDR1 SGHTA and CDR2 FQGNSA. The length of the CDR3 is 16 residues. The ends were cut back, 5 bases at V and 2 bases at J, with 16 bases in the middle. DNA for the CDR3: TGTGCCAGCAGCCCCACAACGGGGGGGACTGGAAACACCATATATTTT. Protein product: CASSPTTGGTGNTIYF.

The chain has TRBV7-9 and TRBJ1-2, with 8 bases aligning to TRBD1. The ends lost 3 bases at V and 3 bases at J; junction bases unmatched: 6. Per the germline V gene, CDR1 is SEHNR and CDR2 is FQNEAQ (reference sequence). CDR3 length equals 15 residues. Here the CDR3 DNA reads TGTGCCAGCAGCTTGCAACAGGGGGAGGACTATGGCTACACCTTC. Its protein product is CASSLQQGEDYGYTF.

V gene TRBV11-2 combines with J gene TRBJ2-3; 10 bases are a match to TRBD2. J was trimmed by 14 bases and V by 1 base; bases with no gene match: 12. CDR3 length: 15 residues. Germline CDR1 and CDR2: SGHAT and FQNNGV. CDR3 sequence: CASSLVRLAGASLYF. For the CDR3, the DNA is TGTGCCAGCAGCTTAGTGCGTCTAGCGGGGGCCTCGTTGTATTTT. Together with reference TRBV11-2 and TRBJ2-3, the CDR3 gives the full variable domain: EAGVAQSPRYKIIEKRQSVAFWCNPISGHATLYWYQQILGQGPKLLIQFQNNGVVDDSQLPKDRFSAERLKGVDSTLKIQPAKLEDSAVYLCASSLVRLAGASLYFGPGTRLTVL.

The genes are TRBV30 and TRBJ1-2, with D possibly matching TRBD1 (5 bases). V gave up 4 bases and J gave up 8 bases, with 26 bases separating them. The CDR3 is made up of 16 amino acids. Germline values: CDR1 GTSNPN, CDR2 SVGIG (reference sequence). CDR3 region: CAWKGGGGDFYQGYTF. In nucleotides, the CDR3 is TGTGCCTGGAAAGGAGGTGGGGGGGATTTTTACCAGGGCTACACCTTC.

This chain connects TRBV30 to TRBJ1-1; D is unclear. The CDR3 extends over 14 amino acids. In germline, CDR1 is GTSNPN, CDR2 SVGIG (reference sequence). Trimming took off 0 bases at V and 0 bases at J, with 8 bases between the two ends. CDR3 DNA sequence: TGTGCCTGGAGTGTTTCGGTATTGAACACTGAAGCTTTCTTT. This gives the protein CAWSVSVLNTEAFF.

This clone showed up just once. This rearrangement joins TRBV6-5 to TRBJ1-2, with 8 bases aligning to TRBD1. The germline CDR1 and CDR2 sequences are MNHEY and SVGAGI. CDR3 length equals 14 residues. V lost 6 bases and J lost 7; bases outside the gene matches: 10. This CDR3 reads CASSVQGDASGYTF. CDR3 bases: TGTGCCAGCAGCGTACAGGGGGATGCAAGTGGCTACACCTTC.

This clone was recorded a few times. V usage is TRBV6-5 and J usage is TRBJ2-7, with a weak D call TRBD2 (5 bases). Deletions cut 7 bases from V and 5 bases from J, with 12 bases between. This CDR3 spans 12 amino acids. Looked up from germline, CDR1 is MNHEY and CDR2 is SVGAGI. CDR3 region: CASTNVGDEQYF. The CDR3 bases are TGTGCCAGCACCAACGTGGGAGACGAGCAGTACTTC.

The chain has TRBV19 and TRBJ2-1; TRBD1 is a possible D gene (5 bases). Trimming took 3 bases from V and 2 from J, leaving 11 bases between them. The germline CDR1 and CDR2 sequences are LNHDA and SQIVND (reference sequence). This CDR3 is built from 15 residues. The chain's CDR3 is CASSIWQGTYNEQFF. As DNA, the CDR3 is TGTGCCAGTAGTATCTGGCAGGGTACCTACAATGAGCAGTTCTTC.

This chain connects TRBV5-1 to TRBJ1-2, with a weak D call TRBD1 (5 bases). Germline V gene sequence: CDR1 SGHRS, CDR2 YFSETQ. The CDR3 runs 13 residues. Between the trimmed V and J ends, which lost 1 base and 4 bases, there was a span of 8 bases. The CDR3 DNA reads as TGCGCCAGCAGCTTGCCCGACAGCTATGGCTACACCTTC. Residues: CASSLPDSYGYTF.

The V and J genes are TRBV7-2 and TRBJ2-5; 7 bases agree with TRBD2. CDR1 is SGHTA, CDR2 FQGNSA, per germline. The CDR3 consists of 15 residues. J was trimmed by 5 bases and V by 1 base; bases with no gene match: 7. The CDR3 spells CASSLGLAGRETQYF. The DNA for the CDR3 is TGTGCCAGCAGCTTAGGACTAGCTGGTCGGGAGACCCAGTACTTC.

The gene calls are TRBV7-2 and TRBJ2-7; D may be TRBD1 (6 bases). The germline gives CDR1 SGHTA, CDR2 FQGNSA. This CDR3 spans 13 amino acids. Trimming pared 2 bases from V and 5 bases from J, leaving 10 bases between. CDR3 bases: TGTGCCAGCAGCTTAACCAGGGGAGACGAGCAGTACTTC. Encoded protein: CASSLTRGDEQYF.

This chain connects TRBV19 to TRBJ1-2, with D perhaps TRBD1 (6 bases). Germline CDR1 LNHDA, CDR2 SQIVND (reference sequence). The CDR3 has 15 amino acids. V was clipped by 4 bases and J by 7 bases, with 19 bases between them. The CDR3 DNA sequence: TGTGCCAGTAGTAGGGGGGGCGCGGGCTTGTCTGGCTACACCTTC. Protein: CASSRGGAGLSGYTF.

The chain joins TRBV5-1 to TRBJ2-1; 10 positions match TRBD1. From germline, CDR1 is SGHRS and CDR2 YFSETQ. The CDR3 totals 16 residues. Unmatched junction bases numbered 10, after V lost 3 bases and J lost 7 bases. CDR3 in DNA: TGCGCCAGCAGCTATCCGCCGGGACAGGGGTGGAATGAGCAGTTCTTC. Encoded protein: CASSYPPGQGWNEQFF.

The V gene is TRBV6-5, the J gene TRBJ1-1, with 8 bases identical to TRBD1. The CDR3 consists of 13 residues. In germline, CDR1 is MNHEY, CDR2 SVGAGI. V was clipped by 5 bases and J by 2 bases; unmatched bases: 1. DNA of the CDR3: TGTGCCAGCAGTACAGGGGGAAACACTGAAGCTTTCTTT. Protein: CASSTGGNTEAFF.

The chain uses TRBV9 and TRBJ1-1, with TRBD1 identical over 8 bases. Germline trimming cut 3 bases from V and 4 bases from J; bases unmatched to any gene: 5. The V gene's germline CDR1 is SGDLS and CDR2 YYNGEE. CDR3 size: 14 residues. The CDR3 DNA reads TGTGCCAGCAGCGCTGACAGGGGATTCACTGAAGCTTTCTTT. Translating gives CASSADRGFTEAFF.

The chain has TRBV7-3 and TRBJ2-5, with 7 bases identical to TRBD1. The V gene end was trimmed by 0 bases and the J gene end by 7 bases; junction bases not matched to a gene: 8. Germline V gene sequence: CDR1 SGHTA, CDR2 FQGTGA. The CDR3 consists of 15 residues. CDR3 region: CASSLTRGHPGTQYF. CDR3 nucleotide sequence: TGTGCCAGCAGCTTAACTAGGGGGCACCCGGGGACCCAGTACTTC.

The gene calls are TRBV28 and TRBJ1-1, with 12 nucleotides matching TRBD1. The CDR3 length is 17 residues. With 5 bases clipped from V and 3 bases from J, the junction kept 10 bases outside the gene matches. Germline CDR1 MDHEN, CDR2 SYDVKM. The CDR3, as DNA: TGTGCCAGCAGTCAACCCGGGACAGGGGGCTGGGACACTGAAGCTTTCTTT. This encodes CASSQPGTGGWDTEAFF.

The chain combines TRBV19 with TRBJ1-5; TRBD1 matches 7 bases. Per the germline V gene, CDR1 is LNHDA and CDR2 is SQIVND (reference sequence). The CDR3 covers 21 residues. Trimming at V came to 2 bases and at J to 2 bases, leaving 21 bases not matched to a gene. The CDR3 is CASSILDRVASDISGNQPQHF. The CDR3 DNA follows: TGTGCCAGTAGTATATTAGACAGGGTGGCTTCGGATATTTCGGGCAATCAGCCCCAGCATTTT. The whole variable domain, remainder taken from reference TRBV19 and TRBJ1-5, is DGGITQSPKYLFRKEGQNVTLSCEQNLNHDAMYWYRQDPGQGLRLIYYSQIVNDFQKGDIAEGYSVSREKKESFPLTVTSAQKNPTAFYLCASSILDRVASDISGNQPQHFGDGTRLSIL.

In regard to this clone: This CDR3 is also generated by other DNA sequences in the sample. The CDR3 DNA follows: TGCGCCAGCAGCCAAGGCCGGGACAGGGAATCCCCCCTCCACTTT. As protein: CASSQGRDRESPLHF. This chain uses TRBV4-1 with TRBJ1-6, with 9 positions matching TRBD1. The germline gives CDR1 MGHRA, CDR2 YSYEKL. After removal of 1 base from V and 13 bases from J, the junction contained 8 bases not matched to a gene. The CDR3 sequence is 15 residues long.

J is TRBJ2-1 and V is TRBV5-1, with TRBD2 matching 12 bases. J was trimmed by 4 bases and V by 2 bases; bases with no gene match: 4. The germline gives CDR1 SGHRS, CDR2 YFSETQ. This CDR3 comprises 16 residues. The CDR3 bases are TGCGCCAGCAGCTTAACTAGCGGGGGGACTTACAATGAGCAGTTCTTC. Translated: CASSLTSGGTYNEQFF.

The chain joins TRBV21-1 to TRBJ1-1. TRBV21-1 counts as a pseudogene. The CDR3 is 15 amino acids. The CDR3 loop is CASSKRGLGNTEAFF. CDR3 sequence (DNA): TGTGCCAGCAGCAAACGGGGTTTGGGGAACACTGAAGCTTTCTTT.

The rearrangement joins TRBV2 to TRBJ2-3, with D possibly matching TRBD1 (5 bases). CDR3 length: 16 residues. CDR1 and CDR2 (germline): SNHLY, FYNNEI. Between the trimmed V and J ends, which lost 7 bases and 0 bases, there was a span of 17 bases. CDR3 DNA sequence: TGTGCCAGCATCGGGTATAGACAGATTAGCACAGATACGCAGTATTTT. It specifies CASIGYRQISTDTQYF.

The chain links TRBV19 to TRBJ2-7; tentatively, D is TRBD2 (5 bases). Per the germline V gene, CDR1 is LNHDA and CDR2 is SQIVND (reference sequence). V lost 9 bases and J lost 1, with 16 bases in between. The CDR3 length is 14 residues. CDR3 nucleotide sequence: TGTGCCAGGTGGGAGATCTATACTTCCTACGAGCAGTACTTC. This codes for CARWEIYTSYEQYF.

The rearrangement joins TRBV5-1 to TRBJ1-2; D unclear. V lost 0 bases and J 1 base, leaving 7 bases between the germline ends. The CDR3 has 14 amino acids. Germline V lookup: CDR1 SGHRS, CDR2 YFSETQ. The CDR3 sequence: CASSLDSFNYGYTF. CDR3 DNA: TGCGCCAGCAGCTTGGACAGCTTTAACTATGGCTACACCTTC.

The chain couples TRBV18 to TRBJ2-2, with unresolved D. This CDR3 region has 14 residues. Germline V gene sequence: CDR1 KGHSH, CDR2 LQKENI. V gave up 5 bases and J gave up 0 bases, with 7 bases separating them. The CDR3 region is CASSDKPNTGELFF. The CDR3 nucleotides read TGTGCCAGCTCAGACAAACCGAACACCGGGGAGCTGTTTTTT.